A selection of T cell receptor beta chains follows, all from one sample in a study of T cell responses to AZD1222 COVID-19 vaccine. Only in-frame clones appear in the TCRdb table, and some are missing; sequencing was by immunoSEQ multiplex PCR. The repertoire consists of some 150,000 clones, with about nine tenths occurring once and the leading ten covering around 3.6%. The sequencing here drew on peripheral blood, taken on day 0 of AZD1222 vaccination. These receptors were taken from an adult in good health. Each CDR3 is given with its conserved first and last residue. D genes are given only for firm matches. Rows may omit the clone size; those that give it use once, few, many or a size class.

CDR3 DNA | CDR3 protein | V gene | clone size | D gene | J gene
TGTGCCAGCAGCTTGTTAGGACGCAATACCGGGGAGCTGTTTTTT | CASSLLGRNTGELFF | TRBV5-6 | NA | NA | TRBJ2-2
TGTGCCAGCAGCTCCCCGGGGAATTCACCCCTCCACTTT | CASSSPGNSPLHF | TRBV21-1 | NA | NA | TRBJ1-6
TGTGCCAGCAGCCTACAGCAGAACACTGAAGCTTTCTTT | CASSLQQNTEAFF | TRBV7-2 | NA | NA | TRBJ1-1
TGTGCCAGCAGCTTACGGGGTACAGGACCTGCAACTAATGAAAAACTGTTTTTT | CASSLRGTGPATNEKLFF | TRBV7-9 | NA | NA | TRBJ1-4
TGTGCCAGTAGTATCACCTCCTCCGCCGGCAATGAGCAGTTCTTC | CASSITSSAGNEQFF | TRBV19 | NA | NA | TRBJ2-1
TGTGCCAGCAGTGAAGTTTCGGACGAGCAGTACTTC | CASSEVSDEQYF | TRBV6-1 | NA | NA | TRBJ2-7
TGTGCCAGCAGCCCCCCTAGGCAGCGGGAGGTTGATGAGCAGTTCTTC | CASSPPRQREVDEQFF | TRBV9 | once | TRBD2 | TRBJ2-1
TGTGCCAGCAGCACAACGGGAAGGCATGATACGCAGTATTTT | CASSTTGRHDTQYF | TRBV9 | once | NA | TRBJ2-3
TGTGCCAGCAGCTCCTCCACCCCAGGGTTCAATCAGCCCCAGCATTTT | CASSSSTPGFNQPQHF | TRBV7-6 | NA | NA | TRBJ1-5
TGTGCCAGCAGTTACAATACAGAAGTTGAAGCTTTCTTT | CASSYNTEVEAFF | TRBV6-5 | NA | NA | TRBJ1-1
TGTGCCAGTAACGAGGGCAACCATTCACCCCTCCACTTT | CASNEGNHSPLHF | TRBV19 | NA | NA | TRBJ1-6
TGCGTGACAGGGCCGGGGTTGGGGGCCCAGTACTTC | CVTGPGLGAQYF | TRBV21-1 | few | NA | TRBJ2-5
TGCGCCAGCAGCTTGCCGCGGGAGGGCCGTCTACCCGAGCAGTACTTC | CASSLPREGRLPEQYF | TRBV5-1 | NA | TRBD2 | TRBJ2-7
TGTGCTAGTGGTTTGCAGGGAAGGGCAACTAATGAAAAACTGTTTTTT | CASGLQGRATNEKLFF | TRBV12-5 | NA | NA | TRBJ1-4
TGTGCCAGCCAACATGTCGGGGGCGCGGTCTACACCTTC | CASQHVGGAVYTF | TRBV19 | NA | NA | TRBJ1-2
TGTGCCAGCAGTTACTCTAGGGGTCGGAGCTCCTACGAGCAGTACTTC | CASSYSRGRSSYEQYF | TRBV6-2/TRBV6-3 | NA | NA | TRBJ2-7
TGTGCCAGCTCAACACTAGCGGCGGATACAGATACGCAGTATTTT | CASSTLAADTDTQYF | TRBV18 | NA | TRBD2 | TRBJ2-3
TGTGCCAGCAGCCAAGCGGGAGTTCCGAGAGACGAGCAGTTCTTC | CASSQAGVPRDEQFF | TRBV3-1/TRBV3-2 | NA | NA | TRBJ2-1
TGTGCCAGCAGCAGCAGGGTGAGCTCCTATAATTCACCCCTCCACTTT | CASSSRVSSYNSPLHF | TRBV21-1 | NA | NA | TRBJ1-6
TGTGCCAGCAGTGAAATCGGACGACACACTAATGAAAAACTGTTTTTT | CASSEIGRHTNEKLFF | TRBV25-1 | NA | NA | TRBJ1-4
TGTGCCAGCAGCCAAGTCGTCACGGGCGATAAGTCCTCTGGAAACACCATATATTTT | CASSQVVTGDKSSGNTIYF | TRBV3-1/TRBV3-2 | NA | NA | TRBJ1-3
TGTGCCAGCAGAGCCCCCCTATACAATGAGCAGTTCTTC | CASRAPLYNEQFF | TRBV6-5 | NA | NA | TRBJ2-1
TGTGCCTGGAGTGCTGGGGGCGAGCAGTACTTC | CAWSAGGEQYF | TRBV30 | NA | NA | TRBJ2-7
TGTGCCAGCAGCTTCCGGACAGGGCGCGCAGATACGCAGTATTTT | CASSFRTGRADTQYF | TRBV7-9 | NA | TRBD1 | TRBJ2-3
TGTGCCAGTACTAACCCAGGGGGCTACAACTATGGCTACACCTTC | CASTNPGGYNYGYTF | TRBV19 | NA | TRBD1 | TRBJ1-2
TGCGCCAGCAAGACGGACAGCTCCTATAATTCACCCCTCCACTTT | CASKTDSSYNSPLHF | TRBV5-1 | NA | NA | TRBJ1-6
TGTGCCTGGAGTGTGACTTTCACCGGGGGCTACACCTTC | CAWSVTFTGGYTF | TRBV30 | NA | NA | TRBJ1-2
TGTGCCAGCAGCTACCCGGGACTAGCGGGAGATCGCTACGAGCAGTACTTC | CASSYPGLAGDRYEQYF | TRBV5-4 | NA | TRBD2 | TRBJ2-7
TGTGCCTGGAGTCCCCTTGGGGTTGACTATGGCTACACCTTC | CAWSPLGVDYGYTF | TRBV30 | once | NA | TRBJ1-2
TGTGCCACCAGTGATGGTGACAGGCAAGGTCACCTCTTT | CATSDGDRQGHLF | TRBV24-1 | NA | NA | TRBJ1-1
TGTGCCAGCAGCTTAGGATGGTCCGGGGAGCTGTTTTTT | CASSLGWSGELFF | TRBV7-2 | NA | NA | TRBJ2-2
TGTGCCAGCAGTTCGCACGGACAGGATAATTCACCCCTCCACTTT | CASSSHGQDNSPLHF | TRBV7-2 | NA | TRBD1 | TRBJ1-6
TGCGCCAGCAGCCAAGGTCCTAGCTCCTACAATGAGCAGTTCTTC | CASSQGPSSYNEQFF | TRBV4-3 | NA | NA | TRBJ2-1
TGTGCCAGCAGCCAAGCCGGTAGATCCGTCGCTGAAGCTTTCTTT | CASSQAGRSVAEAFF | TRBV3-1/TRBV3-2 | NA | NA | TRBJ1-1
TGTGCCAGTAGTGGAGTTCCGACACCAACTACCTACGAGCAGTACTTC | CASSGVPTPTTYEQYF | TRBV19 | NA | NA | TRBJ2-7
TGTGCCAGCAGCTTAGACTCGGGAGGACTCTACAATGAGCAGTTCTTC | CASSLDSGGLYNEQFF | TRBV7-2 | NA | TRBD2 | TRBJ2-1
TGTGCCAGTAGTTTAGCGACAGGGTTGACTTTCTTT | CASSLATGLTFF | TRBV19 | NA | TRBD1 | TRBJ1-1
TGTGCCAGCAGTGCCGGGACTGCATATGGCTACACCTTC | CASSAGTAYGYTF | TRBV2 | few | NA | TRBJ1-2
TGTGCCTGGAGTGTAGAGGGACAGGGGGCCCGGAACACTGAAGCTTTCTTT | CAWSVEGQGARNTEAFF | TRBV30 | NA | TRBD1 | TRBJ1-1